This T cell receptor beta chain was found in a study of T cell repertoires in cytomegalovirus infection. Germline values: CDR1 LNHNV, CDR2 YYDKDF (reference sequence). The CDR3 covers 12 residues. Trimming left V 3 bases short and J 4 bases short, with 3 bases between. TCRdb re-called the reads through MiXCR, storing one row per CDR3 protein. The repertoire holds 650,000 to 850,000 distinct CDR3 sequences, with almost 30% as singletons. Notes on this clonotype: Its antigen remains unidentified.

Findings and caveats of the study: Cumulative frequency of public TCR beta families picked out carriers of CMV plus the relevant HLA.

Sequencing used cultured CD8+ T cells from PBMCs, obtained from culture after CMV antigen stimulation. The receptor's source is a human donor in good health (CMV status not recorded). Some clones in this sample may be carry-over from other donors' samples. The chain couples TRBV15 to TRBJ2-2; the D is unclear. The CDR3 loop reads CATSSFTGELFF. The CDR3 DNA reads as TGTGCCACCAGCAGCTTCACCGGGGAGCTGTTTTTT.